This TCR beta chain was sequenced for a study of Ad26.COV2.S vaccination and SARS-CoV-2 variants. In the study overall: Once, or twice with 56 days between doses, Ad26.COV2.S was given intramuscularly.

As regards this clone: Its matching antigen is unknown.

This CDR3 region has 14 residues. V shed 7 bases, J shed 6 bases, and the junction held 8 bases outside the gene matches. Germline V CDR1 and CDR2: MNHEY, SVGAGI. Study-level findings and limits: Total T cell responses were possibly underestimated by TCR breadth and depth analyses. Vaccinated individuals (as opposed to placebo recipients) had higher spike-specific TCR breadth.

Treatment noted: around 19 received Ad26.COV2.S at low or high dose, single or two shots; 5 received placebo; per-sample allocation not given. Sampling took place 63 days after the first vaccine or placebo injection. Data came from immunoSEQ multiplex PCR; TCRdb stores just in-frame clones and leaves some out. Among about 400,000 clones listed, around nine tenths were seen once. Sequencing used peripheral blood, obtained in a trial of Ad26.COV2.S vaccine versus placebo. This chain joins TRBV6-5 and TRBJ2-7; 11 nucleotides line up with TRBD2. The clonotype originates from a person aged 18-65 years who received the Ad26.COV2.S COVID-19 vaccine or a placebo. CDR3 nucleotides: TGTGCCAGCACCGTAGCGGGAGGGCCCGGCGAGCAGTACTTC. It codes for CASTVAGGPGEQYF.